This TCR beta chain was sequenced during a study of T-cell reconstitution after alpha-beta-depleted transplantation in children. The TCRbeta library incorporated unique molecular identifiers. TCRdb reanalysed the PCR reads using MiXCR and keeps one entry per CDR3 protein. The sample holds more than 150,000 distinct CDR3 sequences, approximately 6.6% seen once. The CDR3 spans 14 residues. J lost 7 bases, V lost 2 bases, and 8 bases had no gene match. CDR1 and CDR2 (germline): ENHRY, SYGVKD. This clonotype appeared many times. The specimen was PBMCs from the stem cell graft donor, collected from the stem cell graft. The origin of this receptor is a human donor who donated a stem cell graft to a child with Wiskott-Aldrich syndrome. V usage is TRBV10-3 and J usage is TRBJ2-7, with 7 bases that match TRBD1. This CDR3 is CAISEPGQRMEQYF. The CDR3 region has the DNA TGTGCCATCAGTGAGCCGGGACAGCGGATGGAGCAGTACTTC.